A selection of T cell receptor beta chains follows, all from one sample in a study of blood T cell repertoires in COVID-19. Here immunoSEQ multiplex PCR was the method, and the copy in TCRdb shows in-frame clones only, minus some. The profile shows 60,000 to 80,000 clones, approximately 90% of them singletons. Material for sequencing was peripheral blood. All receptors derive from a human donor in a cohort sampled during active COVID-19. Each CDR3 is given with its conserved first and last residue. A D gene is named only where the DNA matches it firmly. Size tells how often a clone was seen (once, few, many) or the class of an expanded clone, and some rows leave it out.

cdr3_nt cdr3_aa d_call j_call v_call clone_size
TGCGCCAGCAGCCAAGATCTTGTCAGGGGTGATCAGCCCCAGCATTTT CASSQDLVRGDQPQHF - TRBJ1-5 TRBV4-3 -
TGTGCCAGTAGTATGCAACATCCCAGCGCCCAGGGGCTAGCGGGAGTCTACGAGCAGTACTTC CASSMQHPSAQGLAGVYEQYF TRBD2 TRBJ2-7 TRBV19 -
TGTGCCAGCAGCCGCCCCACTGGGCGTAGCTCCTACAATGAGCAGTTCTTC CASSRPTGRSSYNEQFF - TRBJ2-1 TRBV3-1/TRBV3-2 -
TGTGCCAGCAGCCCCGGACTGTCCGGGGAGCTGTTTTTT CASSPGLSGELFF - TRBJ2-2 TRBV13 -
TGTGCCAGCAGCCTATGGGGACACTTAACCTACGAGCAGTACTTC CASSLWGHLTYEQYF - TRBJ2-7 TRBV28 -
TGTGCCTGGAGTGCGGGACATCTCTACGAGCAGTACTTC CAWSAGHLYEQYF - TRBJ2-7 TRBV30 -
TGCGCCAGCAGCCAAGATCCCGGGAACACTGAAGCTTTCTTT CASSQDPGNTEAFF - TRBJ1-1 TRBV4-1 once
TGTGCCAGCAGCCCGCGGACAGGGGACTCCTACGAGCAGTACTTC CASSPRTGDSYEQYF TRBD1 TRBJ2-7 TRBV9 -
TGTGCCAGCAGCGTGGCAGGGGGCCTGACTTCCTATGGCTACACCTTC CASSVAGGLTSYGYTF TRBD1 TRBJ1-2 TRBV9 few
TGTGCCAGCAAAATAGGGGGGGAAAAGAGAGATACGCAGTATTTT CASKIGGEKRDTQYF - TRBJ2-3 TRBV7-8 -
TGCGCCAGCAGCTTGGTTCAGGGGGCCAACACTGAAGCTTTCTTT CASSLVQGANTEAFF TRBD1 TRBJ1-1 TRBV5-1 -
TGTGCCTGGGACGAACAGTCTGGTACGCAGTATTTT CAWDEQSGTQYF - TRBJ2-3 TRBV30 -
TGTGCCAGCAGTTATTATGGGACAGGGGTCCTTGCCGGGGAGCTGTTTTTT CASSYYGTGVLAGELFF TRBD1 TRBJ2-2 TRBV6-2/TRBV6-3 once
TGTGCCAGCAGCTATGGGGGGACTAGTCCATTCGAGCAGTTCTTC CASSYGGTSPFEQFF TRBD2 TRBJ2-1 TRBV4-2 -
TGTGCCAGCAGACACCTAGCGGGCGAGCAGTGCTTC CASRHLAGEQCF TRBD2 TRBJ2-7 TRBV7-9 once
TGCGCCAGCAGGTTGGGGCGGGAGGACTACGAGCAGTACTTC CASRLGREDYEQYF TRBD2 TRBJ2-7 TRBV5-1 -
TGCGCCAGCAGCGCCTCCCAGGGGGCTGGGGCCACTGAAGCTTTCTTT CASSASQGAGATEAFF TRBD1 TRBJ1-1 TRBV5-1 -
TGCGCCAGCAGTAACTCAGTAGCGGGAACCAGGGGGGAGCAGTACTTC CASSNSVAGTRGEQYF - TRBJ2-7 TRBV10-1 -
TGTGCCAGTAGTATTTCACTAGCGTACGAGCAGTACTTC CASSISLAYEQYF TRBD2 TRBJ2-7 TRBV19 -
TGTGTGCAGCCGTCGCAGGGCTACGAGCAGTACTTC CVQPSQGYEQYF - TRBJ2-7 TRBV5-8 few
TGTGCCAGCAGCAAAGACGAGAGTCTCCGAATCCCCTACGAGCAGTACTTC CASSKDESLRIPYEQYF - TRBJ2-7 TRBV21-1 -
TGTGCCAGCAGCTTAGCTGCGGGAGGGGCCGGGGAGCTGTTTTTT CASSLAAGGAGELFF TRBD2 TRBJ2-2 TRBV11-2 once
TGTGCCAGCAGTTACTGGACAGGGGTGAACACTGAAGCTTTCTTT CASSYWTGVNTEAFF TRBD1 TRBJ1-1 TRBV6-2/TRBV6-3 -
TGTGCCTGGAGTTTCTCAGGGGGCCTCCGGAACTATGGCTACACCTTC CAWSFSGGLRNYGYTF TRBD1 TRBJ1-2 TRBV30 -
TGTGCCACCGGAAGACAGGGGTATACGGATGAGCAGTTCTTC CATGRQGYTDEQFF TRBD1 TRBJ2-1 TRBV2 -
TGTGCCAGTAGCCCGCGGACACAGAGCTCCTATAATTCACCCCTCCACTTT CASSPRTQSSYNSPLHF - TRBJ1-6 TRBV19 -
TGTGCCTGGAGTCGCTTAGCGGGCACAGATACGCAGTATTTT CAWSRLAGTDTQYF - TRBJ2-3 TRBV30 -
TGTGCCAGCAGTTACCCCAGCGGGAGTCCGGGCGAGCAGTACTTC CASSYPSGSPGEQYF TRBD2 TRBJ2-7 TRBV6-2/TRBV6-3 -